These 2 T cell receptor beta chains originate from one sample sequenced in a study of CD8 T cells in ankylosing spondylitis. TCRdb re-analysed the 5' RACE reads in MiXCR, keeping a single row per CDR3 protein. The table lists around 330,000 distinct CDR3 sequences, around 10% of them singletons. Sequenced material: blood, either unsorted or a sorted T cell fraction (not recorded which). The receptors originated from a female donor with ankylosing spondylitis or in good health (not recorded which).

This clonotype was seen more than once but under ten times. V usage is TRBV4-1 and J usage is TRBJ2-7; TRBD2 might be the D (5 bases). Germline CDR1 and CDR2: MGHRA and YSYEKL. The CDR3 covers 13 residues. V lost 0 bases, J lost 6 bases, and 9 bases lay in between. CDR3 protein: CASSQEVRAEQYF. CDR3 DNA: TGCGCCAGCAGCCAAGAAGTGAGGGCCGAGCAGTACTTC.

This clonotype was observed many times. The chain recombines TRBV20-1 with TRBJ2-7; 8 positions match TRBD2. This CDR3 has 15 amino acids. V shed 4 bases, J shed 1 base, and the junction held 9 bases outside the gene matches. The germline V gene encodes CDR1 DFQATT and CDR2 SNEGSKA (reference sequence). CDR3 loop: CSANIRRGDSYEQYF. In nucleotides, the CDR3 is TGCAGTGCTAACATTCGGCGGGGGGATTCCTACGAGCAGTACTTC.